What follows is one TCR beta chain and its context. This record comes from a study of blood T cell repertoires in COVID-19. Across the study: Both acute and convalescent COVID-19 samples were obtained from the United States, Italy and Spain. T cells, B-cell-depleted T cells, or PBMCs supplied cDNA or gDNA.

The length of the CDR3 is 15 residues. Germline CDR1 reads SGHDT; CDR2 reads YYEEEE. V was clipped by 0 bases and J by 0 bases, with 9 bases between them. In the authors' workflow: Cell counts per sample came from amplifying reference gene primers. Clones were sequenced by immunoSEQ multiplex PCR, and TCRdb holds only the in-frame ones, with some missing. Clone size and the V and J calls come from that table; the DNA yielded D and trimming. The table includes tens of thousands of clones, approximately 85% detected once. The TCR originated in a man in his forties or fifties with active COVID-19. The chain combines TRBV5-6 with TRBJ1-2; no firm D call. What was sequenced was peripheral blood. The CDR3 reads CASSLGQVSNYGYTF. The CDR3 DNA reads TGTGCCAGCAGCTTGGGCCAGGTTTCTAACTATGGCTACACCTTC.